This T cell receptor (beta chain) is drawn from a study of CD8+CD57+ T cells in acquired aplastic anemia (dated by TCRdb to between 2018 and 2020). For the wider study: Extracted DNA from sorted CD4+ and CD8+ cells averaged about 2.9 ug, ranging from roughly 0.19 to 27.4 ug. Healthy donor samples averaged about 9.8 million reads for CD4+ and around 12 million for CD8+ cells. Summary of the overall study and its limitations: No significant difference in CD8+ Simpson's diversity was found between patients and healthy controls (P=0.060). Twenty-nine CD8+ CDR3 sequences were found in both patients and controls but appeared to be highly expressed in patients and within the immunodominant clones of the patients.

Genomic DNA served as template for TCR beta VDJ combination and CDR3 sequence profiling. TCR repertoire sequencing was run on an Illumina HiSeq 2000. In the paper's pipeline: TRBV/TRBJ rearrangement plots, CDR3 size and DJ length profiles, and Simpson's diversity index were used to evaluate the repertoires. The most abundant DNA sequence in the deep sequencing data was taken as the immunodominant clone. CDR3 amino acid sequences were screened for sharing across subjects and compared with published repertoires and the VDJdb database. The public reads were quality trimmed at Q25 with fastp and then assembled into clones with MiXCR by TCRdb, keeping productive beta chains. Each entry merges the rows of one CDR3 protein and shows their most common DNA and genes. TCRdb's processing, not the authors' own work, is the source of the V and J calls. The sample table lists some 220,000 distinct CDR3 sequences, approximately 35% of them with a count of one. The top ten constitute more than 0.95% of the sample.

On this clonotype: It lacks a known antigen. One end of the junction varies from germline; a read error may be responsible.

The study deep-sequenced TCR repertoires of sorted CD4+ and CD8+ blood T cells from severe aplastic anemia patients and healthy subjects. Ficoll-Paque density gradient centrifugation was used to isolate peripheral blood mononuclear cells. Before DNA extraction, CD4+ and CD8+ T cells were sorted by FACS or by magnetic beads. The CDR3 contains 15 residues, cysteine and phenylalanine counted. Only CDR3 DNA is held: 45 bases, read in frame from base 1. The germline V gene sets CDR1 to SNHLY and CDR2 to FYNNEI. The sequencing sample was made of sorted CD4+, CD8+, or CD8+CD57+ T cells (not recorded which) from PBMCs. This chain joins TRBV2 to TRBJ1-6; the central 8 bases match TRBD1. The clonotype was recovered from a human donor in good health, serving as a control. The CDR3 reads CASSTDRASSSPLHF. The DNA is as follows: TGTGCCAGCAGTACGGACAGGGCTAGCAGTTCACCCCTCCACTTC.